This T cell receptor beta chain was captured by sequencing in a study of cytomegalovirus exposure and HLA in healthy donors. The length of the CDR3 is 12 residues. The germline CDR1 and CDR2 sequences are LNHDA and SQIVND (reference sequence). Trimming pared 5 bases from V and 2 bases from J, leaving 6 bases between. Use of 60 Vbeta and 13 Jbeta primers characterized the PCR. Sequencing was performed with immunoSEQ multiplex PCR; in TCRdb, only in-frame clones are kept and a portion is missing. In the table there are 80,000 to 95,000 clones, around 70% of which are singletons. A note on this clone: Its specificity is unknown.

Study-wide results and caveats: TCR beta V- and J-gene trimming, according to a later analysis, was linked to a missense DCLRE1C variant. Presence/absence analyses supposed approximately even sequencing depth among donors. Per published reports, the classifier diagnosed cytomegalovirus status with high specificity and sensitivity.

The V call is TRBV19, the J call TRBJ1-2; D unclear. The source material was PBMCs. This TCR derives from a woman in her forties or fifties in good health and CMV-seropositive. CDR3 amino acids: CASSYQNYGYTF. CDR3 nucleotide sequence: TGTGCCAGTAGTTATCAGAACTATGGCTACACCTTC.